The present TCR beta chain was sequenced within a study of cytomegalovirus exposure and HLA in healthy donors. V lost 0 bases and J lost 2; bases outside the gene matches: 6. This CDR3 spans 16 amino acids. The germline V gene has CDR1 SGHRS and CDR2 YFSETQ. Use of 60 Vbeta and 13 Jbeta primers characterized the PCR. The repertoire was sequenced with immunoSEQ multiplex PCR; TCRdb's copy has only in-frame clones and lacks some. The repertoire includes 90,000 or so clones, about 81% of them detected once, and 4% to 5% sits in the top ten. The sequence came from a man aged 55 to 70 in good health and CMV-seronegative. The rearrangement uses TRBV5-1 and TRBJ2-3; the match to TRBD1 covers 7 bases. The sequenced sample consisted of PBMCs. In nucleotides, the CDR3 is TGCGCCAGCAGCTTGGTTCGGGACAGAAACACAGATACGCAGTATTTT. This gives the protein CASSLVRDRNTDTQYF.